This T cell receptor (beta chain) was sequenced in a study of blood T cell repertoires in COVID-19. Study-wide context: COVID-19 samples from acute and convalescent phases originated in the United States, Italy and Spain. PBMCs, B-cell-depleted T cells, or T cells provided the cDNA or gDNA that made up the material.

V shed 2 bases, J shed 1 base, and the junction held 6 bases outside the gene matches. The CDR3 has 17 residues. CDR1 and CDR2 from the germline V gene are SGHTA and FQGNSA. As originally analysed: Reference gene primer amplification yielded estimated nucleated cell counts. Method: immunoSEQ multiplex PCR; TCRdb's copy keeps in-frame clones and lacks some. V and J calls and clone size are those listed in that table; D and trimming were worked out from the DNA. This table has approximately 330,000 clones, nearly 90% appearing once. Input material: peripheral blood. The clonotype originates from a woman between 35 and 50 years old with COVID-19, enrolled during active disease. The J gene is TRBJ2-3, the V gene TRBV7-2, with TRBD2 identical over 10 bases. CDR3 in DNA: TGTGCCAGCAGCTTAAGTGGAGCGGGGGGGGGCACAGATACGCAGTATTTT. As protein: CASSLSGAGGGTDTQYF. Using reference TRBV7-2 and TRBJ2-3 for the parts outside the CDR3, the full variable domain is GAGVSQSPSNKVTEKGKDVELRCDPISGHTALYWYRQSLGQGLEFLIYFQGNSAPDKSGLPSDRFSAERTGGSVSTLTIQRTQQEDSAVYLCASSLSGAGGGTDTQYFGPGTRLTVL.